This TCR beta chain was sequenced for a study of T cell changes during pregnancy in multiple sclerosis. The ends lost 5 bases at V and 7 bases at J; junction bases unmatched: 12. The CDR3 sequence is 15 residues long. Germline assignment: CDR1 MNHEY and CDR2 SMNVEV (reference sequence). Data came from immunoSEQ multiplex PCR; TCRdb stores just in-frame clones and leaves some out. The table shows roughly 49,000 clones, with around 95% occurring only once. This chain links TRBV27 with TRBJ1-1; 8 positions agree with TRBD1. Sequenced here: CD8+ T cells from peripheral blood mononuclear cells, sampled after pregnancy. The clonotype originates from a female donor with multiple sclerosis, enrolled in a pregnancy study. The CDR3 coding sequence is TGTGCCAGCAGTGCCACGACAGGGGCGACGAGTGAAGCTTTCTTT. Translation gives CASSATTGATSEAFF.